This T cell receptor beta chain is drawn from a study of shared clonotypes between healthy human individuals. The material for each subset, its genomic DNA, was split evenly across several immunoSEQ plates. The method was immunoSEQ multiplex PCR; TCRdb's version includes in-frame clones alone and lacks a portion of them. The sample lists about 490,000 clones, roughly 85% seen once, with approximately 12% in the top ten. Trimming took 4 bases from V and 7 from J, leaving 20 bases between them. CDR1 and CDR2 from the germline V gene are SGHDT and YYEEEE. The CDR3 spans 16 residues. Source material: PBMCs. The chain links TRBV5-6 to TRBJ1-4; possibly TRBD1 for D (5 bases). This clonotype originated in a middle-aged woman in good health. Some clones in this sample may be carry-over from other donors' samples. The CDR3 nucleotides read TGTGCCAGCAGCACGTATCGCGGGACGGGGGGTGAAAAACTGTTTTTT. This sequence encodes CASSTYRGTGGEKLFF.